Listed below are T cell receptor beta chains from one sample, sequenced in a study of response to subunit inactivated influenza vaccine. TCRdb re-derived calls from the RT-PCR reads in MiXCR, one entry per CDR3 protein. The sample holds about 780,000 distinct CDR3 sequences, about 18% seen once. The material sequenced was PBMCs from blood, taken less than 6 days after vaccination. The receptors come from a man aged 50-59 years who received an inactivated influenza vaccine. The CDR3 runs from the conserved cysteine through the conserved F or W. A D gene is named only where the DNA matches it firmly. A clone size is listed for some rows: how often the clone was seen (once, few, many), or a class if it is expanded.

v_gene	abundance	j_gene	d_gene	CDR3aa	CDR3nt
TRBV27	NA	TRBJ2-7	NA	CASSSARGSEQYF	TGTGCCAGCAGTTCAGCACGGGGTAGCGAGCAGTACTTC
TRBV5-1	NA	TRBJ2-7	NA	CASSLGSRAEQYF	TGCGCCAGCAGCTTGGGATCACGAGCGGAGCAGTACTTC
TRBV7-2	few	TRBJ1-1	NA	CASSLKWGDLFF	TGTGCCAGCAGCTTAAAATGGGGGGACCTTTTCTTT
TRBV7-6	NA	TRBJ2-1	NA	CASSLAPLGAYNEQFF	TGTGCCAGCAGCTTAGCTCCTTTAGGAGCGTACAATGAGCAGTTCTTC
TRBV30	few	TRBJ2-2	NA	CAWSAQVGGELFF	TGTGCCTGGAGCGCCCAAGTTGGCGGGGAGCTGTTTTTT
TRBV4-3	NA	TRBJ1-4	TRBD1	CASSRDRGRGDEKLFF	TGCGCCAGCAGCCGGGACAGGGGGCGCGGGGATGAAAAACTGTTTTTT
TRBV4-3	few	TRBJ2-1	NA	CASSHRGRGWDNEQFF	TGCGCCAGCAGCCACAGAGGGCGCGGGTGGGACAATGAGCAGTTCTTC
TRBV20-1	few	TRBJ2-3	NA	CSARSYRDTNTDTQYF	TGCAGTGCTAGAAGCTACCGGGACACCAACACAGATACGCAGTATTTT
TRBV7-2	NA	TRBJ2-1	TRBD2	CASSLALGLANYNEQFF	TGTGCCAGCAGCTTAGCCCTGGGACTAGCAAACTACAATGAGCAGTTCTTC
TRBV12-3/TRBV12-4	many	TRBJ2-1	TRBD2	CASSPSGQYNEQFF	TGTGCCAGCAGTCCTAGCGGTCAATACAATGAGCAGTTCTTC
TRBV11-2	NA	TRBJ2-1	NA	CASSPGVRRGSSYNEQFF	TGTGCCAGCAGCCCGGGAGTACGCCGGGGGAGCTCCTACAATGAGCAGTTCTTC
TRBV12-3/TRBV12-4	many	TRBJ1-5	NA	CASSGLNQPQHF	TGTGCCAGCTCGGGCCTTAATCAGCCCCAGCATTTT
TRBV12-3/TRBV12-4	NA	TRBJ2-5	TRBD2	CASSPGLAGVGTQYF	TGTGCCAGCAGTCCCGGACTAGCGGGAGTAGGGACCCAGTACTTC
TRBV6-5	few	TRBJ1-1	NA	CASSYRNLNTEAFF	TGTGCCAGCAGTTACCGGAATTTAAACACTGAAGCTTTCTTT
TRBV7-2	NA	TRBJ1-4	NA	CASSLGFLEKLFF	TGTGCCAGCAGCTTAGGATTCCTGGAAAAACTGTTTTTT
TRBV29-1	many	TRBJ2-1	NA	CSAVRGVRGSNEQFF	TGCAGCGCCGTGAGGGGGGTAAGAGGTTCCAATGAGCAGTTCTTC
TRBV7-9	few	TRBJ2-7	NA	CASSKGEVMSEQYF	TGTGCCAGCAGCAAGGGGGAGGTAATGAGCGAGCAGTACTTC
TRBV7-9	NA	TRBJ2-1	TRBD2	CASSLVGLAVEQFF	TGTGCCAGCAGCTTAGTGGGACTAGCTGTCGAGCAGTTCTTC